Presented here are 30 T cell receptor beta chains from one specimen sequenced in a study of shared clonotypes between healthy human individuals. The method was immunoSEQ multiplex PCR; TCRdb's version includes in-frame clones alone and lacks a portion of them. The data contain 2.3 million or so clones, 93% of them singletons. Sequences were obtained from naive CD4+ T cells from PBMCs. The subset here: CD45RA+ positively selected. These receptors were collected from a man between 18 and 35 years old in good health. Some clones in this sample may be carry-over from other donors' samples.

The V call is TRBV19, the J call TRBJ2-1; TRBD2 agrees at 9 bases. J was trimmed by 4 bases and V by 1 base; bases with no gene match: 14. This CDR3 contains 19 residues. From germline, CDR1 is LNHDA and CDR2 SQIVND (reference sequence). The CDR3 DNA sequence: TGTGCCAGTAGTATAGGTTCTAGCGGGATAAGAACCTTGTACAATGAGCAGTTCTTC. Translated: CASSIGSSGIRTLYNEQFF.

V and J are TRBV2 and TRBJ1-2, with D possibly TRBD1 on 5 matching bases. This CDR3 is built from 12 residues. V was cut by 4 bases and J by 11 bases, with 14 bases left in between. Germline V gene data show CDR1 as SNHLY and CDR2 as FYNNEI. CDR3 DNA: TGTGCCAGCAGTGTCGACAGACCCTTTTACACCTTC. Protein: CASSVDRPFYTF.

This clone was seen just once. The chain is built from TRBV6-4 and TRBJ2-1, with a tentative D call TRBD2 (6 bases). CDR1 and CDR2 (germline): MRHNA, SNTAGT. Trimming took 3 bases from V and 3 from J, leaving 12 bases between them. The CDR3 is 15 residues long. The CDR3 DNA reads TGTGCCAGCAGTGAGAGAGGCGGGATCTACAATGAGCAGTTCTTC. The encoded protein is CASSERGGIYNEQFF.

The chain recombines TRBV7-2 with TRBJ2-1; TRBD2 agrees at 9 bases. Losses at the gene ends were 4 bases for V and 10 bases for J; bases not matched to a gene: 2. The CDR3 has 12 amino acids. Germline CDR1 SGHTA, CDR2 FQGNSA. The CDR3 bases are TGTGCCAGCAGCTATCTAGCGGGAGAGCAGTTCTTC. Translated, it gives CASSYLAGEQFF.

The J gene is TRBJ2-2, the V gene TRBV7-8; no firm D call. V lost 3 bases and J 2 bases, leaving 10 bases between the germline ends. The germline CDR1 and CDR2 sequences are SGHVS and FQNEAQ. This CDR3 is built from 15 residues. The CDR3 spells CASSFRGPNTGELFF. Written as DNA, the CDR3 is TGTGCCAGCAGCTTTCGCGGCCCTAACACCGGGGAGCTGTTTTTT.

The chain has TRBV14 and TRBJ1-1, with D perhaps matching TRBD1 (5 bases). The CDR3 runs 15 residues. The ends were cut back, 0 bases at V and 5 bases at J, with 13 bases in the middle. CDR1 and CDR2 from the germline V gene are SGHDN and FVKESK. The CDR3 sequence: CASSQDKGWGTEAFF. The DNA of the CDR3 is TGTGCCAGCAGCCAAGATAAGGGGTGGGGAACTGAAGCTTTCTTT.

The chain is built from TRBV5-4 and TRBJ2-7, with TRBD2 as a possible D gene (6 bases). V was cut by 0 bases and J by 6 bases, with 16 bases left in between. Germline loops: CDR1 SGHNT, CDR2 YYREEE (reference sequence). This CDR3 region has 15 residues. The CDR3 bases are TGTGCCAGCAGCTTGGGACTAGAGGTGCGCATCGAGCAGTACTTC. Translation gives CASSLGLEVRIEQYF.

The chain employs TRBV4-3 and TRBJ2-3; 9 nucleotides match TRBD2. Looked up from germline, CDR1 is LGHNA and CDR2 is YSLEER. V shed 1 base, J shed 3 bases, and the junction held 11 bases outside the gene matches. The CDR3 runs 18 residues. The CDR3 DNA reads as TGCGCCAGCAGCCAAGCCCCCGCGGCTAGCGGGATGACAGATACGCAGTATTTT. It translates to CASSQAPAASGMTDTQYF.

The V call is TRBV2, the J call TRBJ2-7; D is ambiguous. The V and J ends lost 6 bases and 0 bases respectively, with 12 bases between them. The germline gives CDR1 SNHLY, CDR2 FYNNEI. The CDR3 has 14 amino acids. CDR3 region: CASSEDGFSYEQYF. CDR3 DNA: TGTGCCAGCAGCGAGGACGGGTTCTCCTACGAGCAGTACTTC.

CDR3 protein: CATTLVGEGEQYF. The CDR3, as DNA: TGTGCCACCACCCTCGTGGGGGAGGGCGAGCAGTACTTC. The chain combines TRBV6-1 with TRBJ2-7, with 7 nucleotides matching TRBD2. Trimming removed 10 bases from V and 6 bases from J; junction bases left unmatched: 12. The CDR3 spans 13 residues. The germline V gene encodes CDR1 MNHNS and CDR2 SASEGT.

The chain links TRBV11-3 to TRBJ2-2, with D unclear. Germline lookup yields CDR1 SGHNT and CDR2 YENEEA. The V gene lost 3 bases and the J gene lost 5 bases, with 7 bases spanning the gap. CDR3 length equals 13 residues. CDR3 region: CASSFYTTGELFF. CDR3 nucleotides: TGTGCCAGCAGCTTTTATACGACCGGGGAGCTGTTTTTT.

The V gene is TRBV5-6, the J gene TRBJ2-2; D might be TRBD2 (6 bases). Trimming removed 2 bases at V and 1 base at J, with 9 bases between. The CDR3 has 15 residues. Per germline, CDR1 SGHDT and CDR2 YYEEEE. CDR3 residues: CASSLYGRNTGELFF. CDR3 DNA: TGTGCCAGCAGCTTATACGGGAGGAACACCGGGGAGCTGTTTTTT.

The rearrangement joins TRBV5-5 to TRBJ2-7, with 9 bases that match TRBD2. The CDR3 consists of 16 residues. The ends lost 1 base at V and 0 bases at J; junction bases unmatched: 5. Germline loops: CDR1 SGHKS, CDR2 YYEKEE (reference sequence). The CDR3 loop is CASSLNPSGVSYEQYF. CDR3 sequence (DNA): TGTGCCAGCAGCTTGAACCCTAGCGGGGTCTCCTACGAGCAGTACTTC.

V gene TRBV25-1 combines with J gene TRBJ2-7; D tentatively reads TRBD1 or TRBD2 (6 bases each). V shed 6 bases and J shed 2 bases, with 17 bases lying between them. Per germline, CDR1 MGHDK and CDR2 SYGVNS. CDR3 length equals 15 residues. The CDR3 sequence: CASRMYGGPPYEQYF. Written as DNA, the CDR3 is TGTGCCAGCAGAATGTATGGGGGGCCCCCCTACGAGCAGTACTTC.

This chain joins TRBV15 and TRBJ1-1, with D unclear. Germline V gene lookup returns CDR1 LNHNV and CDR2 YYDKDF (reference sequence). Trimming left V 0 bases short and J 1 base short, with 6 bases between. This CDR3 region has 14 residues. CDR3 sequence reads: CATSRDPSNTEAFF. The CDR3 region has the DNA TGTGCCACCAGCAGAGATCCTTCGAACACTGAAGCTTTCTTT. Using reference TRBV15 and TRBJ1-1 for the parts outside the CDR3, the full variable domain is DAMVIQNPRYQVTQFGKPVTLSCSQTLNHNVMYWYQQKSSQAPKLLFHYYDKDFNNEADTPDNFQSRRPNTSFCFLDIRSPGLGDTAMYLCATSRDPSNTEAFFGQGTRLTVV.

The chain has TRBV2 and TRBJ1-3; D unresolved. This CDR3 is built from 16 residues. The ends were cut back, 7 bases at V and 0 bases at J, with 16 bases in the middle. Per germline, CDR1 SNHLY and CDR2 FYNNEI. The CDR3 here is CASIYYGVISGNTIYF. Written as DNA, the CDR3 is TGTGCCAGCATTTATTATGGGGTAATCTCTGGAAACACCATATATTTT.

Of note for this clone: Other DNA sequences in the sample encode the same CDR3. The rearrangement joins TRBV7-9 to TRBJ2-7; TRBD1 matches at 7 bases. After removal of 1 base from V and 1 base from J, the junction contained 1 base not matched to a gene. CDR1 is SEHNR and CDR2 is FQNEAQ in the germline V gene (reference sequence). The CDR3 is 14 amino acids. For the CDR3, the DNA is TGTGCCAGCAGCTTAGGGACAGGTTCCTACGAGCAGTACTTC. Its protein product is CASSLGTGSYEQYF.

The rearrangement joins TRBV2 to TRBJ2-1; 9 bases are a match to TRBD2. The V and J ends lost 5 bases and 3 bases, in that order; junction bases with no gene match: 8. This CDR3 region has 16 residues. Germline lookup yields CDR1 SNHLY and CDR2 FYNNEI. CDR3 nucleotides: TGTGCCAGCAGTACCCGACTAGCGGCGGGCTACAATGAGCAGTTCTTC. Translated: CASSTRLAAGYNEQFF.

The chain carries TRBV5-5 and TRBJ1-2; D possibly corresponds to TRBD1 (5 bases). Trimming removed 0 bases at V and 0 bases at J, with 12 bases between. The germline gives CDR1 SGHKS, CDR2 YYEKEE (reference sequence). This CDR3 comprises 16 residues. DNA of the CDR3: TGTGCCAGCAGCTTGGCTTGGGGGACCGCTAACTATGGCTACACCTTC. Translation: CASSLAWGTANYGYTF. The complete variable domain, with remaining parts taken from reference TRBV5-5 and TRBJ1-2, reads DAGVTQSPTHLIKTRGQQVTLRCSPISGHKSVSWYQQVLGQGPQFIFQYYEKEERGRGNFPDRFSARQFPNYSSELNVNALLLGDSALYLCASSLAWGTANYGYTFGSGTRLTVV.

The rearrangement links TRBV19 to TRBJ2-7, with 8 nucleotides matching TRBD2. Germline trimming cut 1 base from V and 6 bases from J; bases unmatched to any gene: 8. Germline V gene data show CDR1 as LNHDA and CDR2 as SQIVND (reference sequence). There are 15 residues in the CDR3. CDR3: CASSIGPAGAGEQYF. In DNA, the CDR3 is TGTGCCAGTAGTATAGGTCCAGCGGGAGCGGGCGAGCAGTACTTC.

Concerning this clone itself: Other nucleotide sequences from this sample produce the same CDR3. V and J are TRBV2 and TRBJ2-7; no clear D gene. Germline assignment: CDR1 SNHLY and CDR2 FYNNEI. Trimming left V 6 bases short and J 0 bases short, with 6 bases between. The CDR3 has 12 residues. CDR3 in DNA: TGTGCCAGCAGCGCAACCTCCTACGAGCAGTACTTC. Its protein is CASSATSYEQYF. Using reference TRBV2 and TRBJ2-7 for the parts outside the CDR3, the full variable domain is EPEVTQTPSHQVTQMGQEVILRCVPISNHLYFYWYRQILGQKVEFLVSFYNNEISEKSEIFDDQFSVERPDGSNFTLKIRSTKLEDSAMYFCASSATSYEQYFGPGTRLTVT.

The CDR3 spells CASSNEGQVAHYGYTF. The CDR3 bases are TGTGCCAGCAGCAACGAAGGACAGGTGGCGCACTATGGCTACACCTTC. The chain recombines TRBV5-4 with TRBJ1-2; 7 bases are shared with TRBD1. The CDR3 consists of 16 residues. The V gene end was trimmed by 4 bases and the J gene end by 3 bases; junction bases not matched to a gene: 12. From germline, CDR1 is SGHNT and CDR2 YYREEE (reference sequence). The whole variable domain, remainder taken from reference TRBV5-4 and TRBJ1-2, is ETGVTQSPTHLIKTRGQQVTLRCSSQSGHNTVSWYQQALGQGPQFIFQYYREEENGRGNFPPRFSGLQFPNYSSELNVNALELDDSALYLCASSNEGQVAHYGYTFGSGTRLTVV.

A single count supports this clone. Here the CDR3 DNA reads TGTGCCAGCAGCCCGACAGGGGTCAACTACGAGCAGTACTTC. Amino acids: CASSPTGVNYEQYF. The chain joins TRBV6-5 to TRBJ2-7, with 8 positions matching TRBD1. The ends lost 6 bases at V and 3 bases at J; junction bases unmatched: 7. Germline CDR1 reads MNHEY; CDR2 reads SVGAGI. The CDR3 extends over 14 amino acids.

V and J are TRBV7-2 and TRBJ2-1; D possibly corresponds to TRBD1 (6 bases). This CDR3 contains 17 residues. Trimming removed 5 bases at V and 5 bases at J, with 22 bases between. Germline CDR1 is SGHTA and CDR2 is FQGNSA. The CDR3 sequence: CASSPIQGIPSHNEQFF. The CDR3 nucleotides read TGTGCCAGCAGCCCGATACAGGGTATTCCGTCGCACAATGAGCAGTTCTTC.

For the CDR3, the DNA is TGTGCCAGCAGTTTTTCGCTAGGGGTCGGGGAGCTGTTTTTT. Its translation is CASSFSLGVGELFF. This rearrangement joins TRBV28 to TRBJ2-2, with a possible D match to TRBD1 (5 bases). CDR3 length equals 14 residues. Germline CDR1 is MDHEN and CDR2 is SYDVKM. Trimming cost V 3 bases and J 7 bases, with 12 bases left between them.

The chain recombines TRBV4-2 with TRBJ2-3, with 7 nucleotides matching TRBD2. CDR1 and CDR2 from the germline V gene are LGHNA and YNFKEQ. V lost 0 bases, J lost 1 base, and 4 bases stayed unmatched. The CDR3 totals 16 residues. CDR3 amino acids: CASSQDLADRTDTQYF. Written as DNA, the CDR3 is TGTGCCAGCAGCCAAGATCTAGCGGACCGCACAGATACGCAGTATTTT.

The rearrangement links TRBV5-8 to TRBJ2-3, with D possibly TRBD1 on 5 matching bases. Germline values: CDR1 SGHTS, CDR2 YDEGEE. CDR3 length: 15 residues. V lost 4 bases and J 1 base, leaving 13 bases between the germline ends. CDR3 region: CASSRGSIRTDTQYF. CDR3 bases: TGTGCCAGCAGCAGGGGTTCAATTCGCACAGATACGCAGTATTTT.

The genes are TRBV15 and TRBJ1-2; D possibly corresponds to TRBD1 (6 bases). Between the trimmed V and J ends, which lost 3 bases and 6 bases, there was a span of 20 bases. CDR1 LNHNV and CDR2 YYDKDF come from the germline V gene (reference sequence). The length of the CDR3 is 16 residues. This CDR3 reads CATSRYQTGSGNGYTF. The CDR3 nucleotides read TGTGCCACCAGCAGGTACCAGACAGGTAGTGGGAATGGCTACACCTTC.

This clone was seen just once. The CDR3 DNA is TGTGCCAGCAATAGTCCCCTGGACACTGAAGCTTTCTTT. It specifies CASNSPLDTEAFF. This chain connects TRBV6-5 to TRBJ1-1, with unresolved D. Germline loops: CDR1 MNHEY, CDR2 SVGAGI. The CDR3 length is 13 residues. V was clipped by 7 bases and J by 3 bases, with 12 bases between them.

The chain has TRBV5-8 and TRBJ1-5, with TRBD1 matching over 7 bases. V lost 1 base and J lost 0; bases outside the gene matches: 4. CDR1 is SGHTS and CDR2 is YDEGEE in the germline V gene. This CDR3 contains 16 residues. The CDR3 DNA reads as TGTGCCAGCAGCTTGACAGGGGCTACTAGCAATCAGCCCCAGCATTTT. This sequence encodes CASSLTGATSNQPQHF.